Detailed here is one TCR beta chain. The source of the sample is a study of blood T cell repertoires in COVID-19. Method: immunoSEQ multiplex PCR; TCRdb's copy keeps in-frame clones and lacks some. The table has 250,000 to 300,000 clones, around nine tenths seen once. Germline V gives CDR1 MNHEY, CDR2 SVGAGI. This CDR3 is 15 amino acids long. V lost 2 bases to trimming and J lost 3 bases; unmatched junction nucleotides: 4. The chain employs TRBV6-5 and TRBJ2-7, with 10 bases aligning to TRBD1. This TCR was sampled from a young man with active or convalescent COVID-19. Sequencing used peripheral blood. The CDR3 DNA sequence: TGTGCCAGCAGTTACGAGACAGGGGGCTACTACGAGCAGTACTTC. It specifies CASSYETGGYYEQYF.